This is a list of T cell receptor beta chains from one sample in a study of blood T cell repertoires in COVID-19. Profiling relied on immunoSEQ multiplex PCR, and the TCRdb table lists in-frame clones only, not all of them. The table records hundreds of thousands of clones, approximately 90% of them present only once. Sequencing was performed on PBMCs or T cells enriched from blood (not recorded which). Receptors were obtained from a man younger than 40 who had recovered from COVID-19. Both conserved end residues are part of each CDR3. D genes are given only for firm matches. Size values are once, few and many counts, or a class for expanded clones, and some rows have none.

once	TRBJ1-4	TRBD1	TRBV28	TGTGCCAGCAGTTCCGACACCGGGACAGCTAATGAAAAACTGTTTTTT	CASSSDTGTANEKLFF
NA	TRBJ2-3	TRBD2	TRBV6-6	TGTGCCAGCAGTCCCCGAGGGGCTAGCGGGAATATCGATACGCAGTATTTT	CASSPRGASGNIDTQYF
NA	TRBJ1-4	TRBD1	TRBV11-2	TGTGCCAGCAGCCTGCGACCGAGGGGGCTTGAAAAACTGTTTTTT	CASSLRPRGLEKLFF
NA	TRBJ2-7	TRBD2	TRBV19	TGTGCCAGTAGTGCGGGGGGACTAGCGGCTTCCTACGAGCAGTACTTC	CASSAGGLAASYEQYF
NA	TRBJ2-1	NA	TRBV12-1	TGTGCCAGCAGCTTGGGACAGGAGAACTACAATGAGCAGTTCTTC	CASSLGQENYNEQFF
NA	TRBJ2-1	TRBD2	TRBV4-1	TGCGCCAGCAGACGTTCCGCAGGGACTACCACCTACAATGAGCAGTTCTTC	CASRRSAGTTTYNEQFF
NA	TRBJ1-2	TRBD1	TRBV11-2	TGTGCCAGCAGCTTCGGGACAGGGGATGGCTACACCTTC	CASSFGTGDGYTF
NA	TRBJ2-7	TRBD1	TRBV7-8	TGTGCCAGCAGCCCGGGACAGGGGCCCTCCTACGAGCAGTACTTC	CASSPGQGPSYEQYF
NA	TRBJ1-6	NA	TRBV5-4	TGTGCCAGCAGCTTGAGGACAGAGGGCGATTCACCCCTCCACTTT	CASSLRTEGDSPLHF
once	TRBJ1-6	TRBD1	TRBV29-1	TGCAGCGTCAGGACAGGGGGGAATTCACCCCTCCACTTT	CSVRTGGNSPLHF
once	TRBJ2-2	NA	TRBV6-5	TGTGCCAGCAGTTACTCGAATCGGGCCGGGGAGCTGTTTTTT	CASSYSNRAGELFF
NA	TRBJ1-1	NA	TRBV12-5	TGTGCTAGTGGTTTGGTACTAGGACAGCGGAACACTGAAGCTTTCTTT	CASGLVLGQRNTEAFF
once	TRBJ2-5	NA	TRBV2	TGTGCCAGCGCACCATCCGTCATCAGGGAGACCCAGTACTTC	CASAPSVIRETQYF
NA	TRBJ1-5	NA	TRBV30	TGTGCCTGGAGCGAGGGACTGCCGGGGGAGCCCCAGCATTTT	CAWSEGLPGEPQHF
NA	TRBJ2-7	NA	TRBV5-5	TGTGCCAGCAGCTTCAGGGCAGACTCCTTGTCCTACGAGCAGTACTTC	CASSFRADSLSYEQYF
NA	TRBJ1-1	TRBD1	TRBV28	TGTGCCAGCAAATCACAGGGGCTGGGGACCACTGAAGCTTTCTTT	CASKSQGLGTTEAFF
NA	TRBJ1-4	TRBD1	TRBV19	TGTGCCAGTAGTCATATGCGGACACAGGGGTCGGTTAATGAAAAACTGTTTTTT	CASSHMRTQGSVNEKLFF
NA	TRBJ1-2	NA	TRBV10-1	TGCGCCAGCAGAGTCACAGTCGCTGGCTACACCTTC	CASRVTVAGYTF